The rows below give T cell receptor beta chains drawn from one sample of a study of T-cell memory formation after mild COVID-19. MiXCR was run by TCRdb on the 5' RACE reads, yielding one entry per CDR3 protein. The sample has over 95,000 distinct CDR3 sequences, 22% seen once. The sequenced sample consisted of PBMCs or a T cell subset sorted from them (not recorded which). The receptors originated from a young man who had mild COVID-19 (a few samples of this study predate the infection). Cell type and time point are not known. Both conserved end residues are part of each CDR3.

j_call: TRBJ1-2
v_call: TRBV6-1
cdr3_aa: CASRPVLGYGYTF

j_call: TRBJ1-1
v_call: TRBV20-1
cdr3_aa: CSARDPLLGGTEAFF

j_call: TRBJ2-1
v_call: TRBV4-1
cdr3_aa: CASSQVAGNREQFF

j_call: TRBJ2-7
v_call: TRBV3-1
cdr3_aa: CASSQDYRSPSYEQYF

j_call: TRBJ1-5
v_call: TRBV12-3/TRBV12-4
cdr3_aa: CASSLSGSNQPQHF

j_call: TRBJ2-7
v_call: TRBV20-1
cdr3_aa: CSASPRTGGYEQYF

j_call: TRBJ2-1
v_call: TRBV7-9
cdr3_aa: CASSPHAGRSSYNEQFF

j_call: TRBJ2-3
v_call: TRBV6-6
cdr3_aa: CASSYIGTGEEKDTQYF

j_call: TRBJ2-2
v_call: TRBV6-2/TRBV6-3
cdr3_aa: CASSYTDTGELFF

j_call: TRBJ1-5
v_call: TRBV6-5
cdr3_aa: CASSNRVSNQPQHF

j_call: TRBJ2-1
v_call: TRBV4-3
cdr3_aa: CASSQEEDNEQFF

j_call: TRBJ2-1
v_call: TRBV7-9
cdr3_aa: CASSLEGGEQFF

j_call: TRBJ2-7
v_call: TRBV20-1
cdr3_aa: CSARPPDRAYEQYF

j_call: TRBJ2-5
v_call: TRBV29-1
cdr3_aa: CSVETRSETQYF

j_call: TRBJ2-1
v_call: TRBV7-6
cdr3_aa: CDSSPGRAPYNEQFF